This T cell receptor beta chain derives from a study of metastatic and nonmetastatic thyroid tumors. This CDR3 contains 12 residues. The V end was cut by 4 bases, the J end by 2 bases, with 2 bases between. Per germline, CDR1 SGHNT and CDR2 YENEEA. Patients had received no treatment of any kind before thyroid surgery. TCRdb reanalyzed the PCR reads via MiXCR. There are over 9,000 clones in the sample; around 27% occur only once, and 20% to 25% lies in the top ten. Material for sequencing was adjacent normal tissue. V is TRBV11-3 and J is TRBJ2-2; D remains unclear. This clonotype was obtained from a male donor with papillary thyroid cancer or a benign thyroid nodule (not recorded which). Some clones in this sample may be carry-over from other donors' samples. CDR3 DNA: TGTGCCAGCAGCTCTAACACCGGGGAGCTGTTTTTT. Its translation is CASSSNTGELFF.